The 11 T cell receptor beta chains below were found in one sample sequenced in a study of graft-versus-host responses after intestinal transplantation. Profiling relied on immunoSEQ multiplex PCR, and the TCRdb table lists in-frame clones only, not all of them. There are over 80,000 clones in the sample; 75% to 95% occur only once, and about 0.18% lies in the top ten. Their specific antigens are unknown. The source was unstimulated CD4+ T cells sorted from spleen or lymph node cells, collected before transplant. Receptors were obtained from a human donor who was the organ donor for an intestinal transplant.

The chain combines TRBV6-1 with TRBJ1-2, with D tentatively TRBD1 (6 bases). V was shortened by 6 bases and J by 0 bases, with 8 bases between the two germline ends. CDR1 and CDR2 from the germline V gene are MNHNS and SASEGT. The CDR3 totals 13 residues. Here the CDR3 DNA reads TGTGCCAGCAGGCAGGGGACTAACTATGGCTACACCTTC. Its translation: CASRQGTNYGYTF.

The genes are TRBV15 and TRBJ2-2, with TRBD1 identical over 7 bases. J gave up 0 bases and V 3 bases, and 1 base lay outside the gene matches. CDR1 and CDR2 (germline): LNHNV, YYDKDF (reference sequence). CDR3 length: 15 amino acids. CDR3 region: CATSRGQSNTGELFF. The CDR3 DNA sequence: TGTGCCACCAGCAGGGGACAGTCGAACACCGGGGAGCTGTTTTTT.

J is TRBJ2-7 and V is TRBV10-3; D perhaps matches TRBD2 (6 bases). Trimming stripped 6 bases from V and 0 bases from J, with 9 bases between. Germline CDR1 and CDR2: ENHRY and SYGVKD. The CDR3 runs to 13 residues. The CDR3 DNA sequence: TGTGCCATCAGACGGGAGAGCTCCTACGAGCAGTACTTC. Protein: CAIRRESSYEQYF.

This clone was observed once. This chain joins TRBV7-3 and TRBJ1-6; D perhaps matches TRBD1 (5 bases). V lost 2 bases to trimming and J lost 10 bases, with 12 bases between them. Germline CDR1 reads SGHTA; CDR2 reads FQGTGA. The CDR3 is 14 residues long. CDR3 nucleotide sequence: TGTGCCAGCAGCTTATCCAGGGCGAACTCACCCCTCCACTTT. It codes for CASSLSRANSPLHF.

The chain carries TRBV5-8 and TRBJ1-4; 11 positions match TRBD1. The CDR3 is made up of 16 amino acids. Germline CDR1 and CDR2: SGHTS and YDEGEE. Trimming took 4 bases from V and 8 from J; bases not matched to a gene: 10. CDR3 region: CASSRTGQGVEEKLFF. In DNA, the CDR3 is TGTGCCAGCAGCCGCACGGGACAGGGGGTGGAAGAAAAACTGTTTTTT. The variable domain in full, completed from reference TRBV5-8 and TRBJ1-4, reads EAGVTQSPTHLIKTRGQQATLRCSPISGHTSVYWYQQALGLGLQFLLWYDEGEERNRGNFPPRFSGRQFPNYSSELNVNALELEDSALYLCASSRTGQGVEEKLFFGSGTQLSVL.

The V gene is TRBV5-8, the J gene TRBJ2-1; no clear D. Trimming shortened V by 0 bases and J by 5 bases, and 9 bases separated the two germline ends. The CDR3 has 14 amino acids. CDR1 SGHTS and CDR2 YDEGEE come from the germline V gene. CDR3 nucleotide sequence: TGTGCCAGCAGCTTGGCAGGTAGAGACAATGAGCAGTTCTTC. Translating gives CASSLAGRDNEQFF. Combining the CDR3 with reference TRBV5-8 and TRBJ2-1 gives the whole variable domain EAGVTQSPTHLIKTRGQQATLRCSPISGHTSVYWYQQALGLGLQFLLWYDEGEERNRGNFPPRFSGRQFPNYSSELNVNALELEDSALYLCASSLAGRDNEQFFGPGTRLTVL.

The rearrangement joins TRBV14 to TRBJ2-1; the match to TRBD1 covers 7 bases. Per the germline V gene, CDR1 is SGHDN and CDR2 is FVKESK. The CDR3 spans 16 residues. V lost 5 bases, J lost 0 bases, and 7 bases stayed unmatched. The CDR3 spells CASSFGQALSYNEQFF. The CDR3 DNA reads as TGTGCCAGCAGCTTTGGACAGGCCCTCTCCTACAATGAGCAGTTCTTC.

This chain joins TRBV9 and TRBJ1-6; D gene uncertain. The CDR3 is made up of 16 amino acids. V lost 0 bases and J 3 bases, leaving 10 bases between the germline ends. Germline V lookup: CDR1 SGDLS, CDR2 YYNGEE. The CDR3 loop is CASSVGADFYNSPLHF. CDR3 in DNA: TGTGCCAGCAGCGTAGGTGCGGATTTCTATAATTCACCCCTCCACTTT.

This clone was seen just once. This chain uses TRBV7-6 with TRBJ2-1, with 11 positions matching TRBD1. The J segment lost 5 bases and the V segment lost 5 bases, leaving 5 bases of the junction unmatched. The CDR3 is made up of 15 amino acids. Germline CDR1 and CDR2: SGHVS and FNYEAQ. The CDR3 DNA is TGTGCCAGCAGCGCGGGACAGGGGGTTGACAATGAGCAGTTCTTC. Residues: CASSAGQGVDNEQFF.

The chain carries TRBV27 and TRBJ1-6, with D uncertain. The CDR3 runs to 15 residues. The germline V and J ends were trimmed by 9 bases and 0 bases, with 12 bases remaining between them. The germline V gene encodes CDR1 MNHEY and CDR2 SMNVEV (reference sequence). DNA of the CDR3: TGTGCCAGTCGGAGGGCTAGCTCCTATAATTCACCCCTCCACTTT. This sequence encodes CASRRASSYNSPLHF.

Details on this clone: The sample contains more than one DNA sequence encoding this CDR3. CDR3 in DNA: TGTGCCAGCTCACCTCTCCCAGGGGGCACTGAAGCTTTCTTT. This encodes CASSPLPGGTEAFF. This chain links TRBV18 with TRBJ1-1; TRBD1 aligns across 7 bases. CDR3 length: 14 residues. Losses at the gene ends were 3 bases for V and 4 bases for J; bases not matched to a gene: 5. From germline, CDR1 is KGHSH and CDR2 LQKENI.